This TCR beta chain originates from a study of CD4 T cells in relation to SARS-CoV-2 and coronaviruses. The wider study: Shared crossreactive spike epitopes were mapped to their HLA restriction.

Before the COVID-19 pandemic, during about 2010-2018, CD4+ T cells were taken from unexposed donors. Uncultured naive and memory CD4+ T cells supplied DNA for deep TCR-beta sequencing. Sequenced by immunoSEQ multiplex PCR; TCRdb stores in-frame clones only, minus some. The sample contains some 65,000 clones, 87% of which appear only once. The CDR3 totals 15 residues. Germline V gene lookup returns CDR1 LGHNA and CDR2 YSLEER. The germline V and J ends were trimmed by 0 bases and 8 bases, with 16 bases remaining between them. A note on this clone: Its antigen is currently unknown.

Study conclusions and caveats: The assay detects memory recall responses, not culture-primed primary responses. No crossreactivity against non-spike viral proteins was tested here.

This sequence was found in a human donor in good health. Sequences were obtained from memory CD4+ T cells from PBMCs. The chain couples TRBV4-3 to TRBJ1-2; possible D gene TRBD1, 5 bases. The CDR3 region is CASSQDVQGRGGYTF. Written as DNA, the CDR3 is TGCGCCAGCAGCCAAGATGTCCAGGGAAGAGGCGGCTACACCTTC.